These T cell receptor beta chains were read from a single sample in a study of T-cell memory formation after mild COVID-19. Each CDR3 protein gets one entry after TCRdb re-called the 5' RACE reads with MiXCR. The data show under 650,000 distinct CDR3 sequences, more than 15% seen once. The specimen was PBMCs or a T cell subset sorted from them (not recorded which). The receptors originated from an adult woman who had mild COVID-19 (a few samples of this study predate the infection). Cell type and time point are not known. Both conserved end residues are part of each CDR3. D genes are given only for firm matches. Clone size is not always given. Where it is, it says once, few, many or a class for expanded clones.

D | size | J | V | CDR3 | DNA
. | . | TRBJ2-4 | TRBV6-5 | CASSDVPGSIAKNIQYF | TGTGCCAGCAGTGACGTTCCAGGTTCTATAGCCAAAAACATTCAGTACTTC
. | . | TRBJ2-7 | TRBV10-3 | CAISGREGAWDEQYF | TGTGCCATCAGTGGCCGGGAGGGGGCATGGGACGAGCAGTACTTC
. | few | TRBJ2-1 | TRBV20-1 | CSARSGSEAYNEQFF | TGCAGTGCTAGATCCGGGAGTGAAGCCTACAATGAGCAGTTCTTC
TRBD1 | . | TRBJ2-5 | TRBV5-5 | CASSLVAGQGKETQYF | TGTGCCAGCAGCTTGGTGGCAGGACAGGGGAAAGAGACCCAGTACTTC
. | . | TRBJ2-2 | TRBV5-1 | CASSLRGMDGELFF | TGCGCCAGCAGCTTGAGAGGGATGGACGGGGAGCTGTTTTTT
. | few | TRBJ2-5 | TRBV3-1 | CATADGVQETQYF | TGTGCCACGGCCGACGGGGTACAAGAGACCCAGTACTTC
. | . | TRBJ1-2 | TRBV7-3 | CASSLTSGTARGDGYTF | TGTGCCAGCAGCTTAACCAGCGGGACGGCTCGAGGAGATGGCTACACCTTC
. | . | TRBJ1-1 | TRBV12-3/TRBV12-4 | CASTFRRGGGARAFF | TGTGCCAGCACCTTTCGAAGGGGTGGGGGGGCTAGAGCTTTCTTT
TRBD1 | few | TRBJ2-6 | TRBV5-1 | CASSSWTGSSGANVLTF | TGCGCCAGCAGCTCCTGGACAGGCAGCTCTGGGGCCAACGTCCTGACTTTC
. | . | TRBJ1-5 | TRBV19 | CASSTGIGQPQHF | TGTGCCAGTAGTACAGGGATAGGTCAGCCCCAGCATTTT
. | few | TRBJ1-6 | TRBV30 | CAWRPDSYFRLGSPLHF | TGTGCCTGGAGACCGGACAGCTATTTCAGACTCGGATCACCCCTCCACTTT
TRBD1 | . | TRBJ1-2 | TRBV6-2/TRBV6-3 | CASSYPPGTGGYGYTF | TGTGCCAGCAGTTACCCCCCCGGGACAGGAGGCTATGGCTACACCTTC
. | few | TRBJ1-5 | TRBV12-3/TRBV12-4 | CASSYTVGEQPQHF | TGTGCCAGCAGTTACACGGTTGGGGAACAGCCCCAGCATTTT
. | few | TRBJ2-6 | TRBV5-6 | CASSLGVASGANVLTF | TGTGCCAGCAGCTTGGGGGTGGCATCTGGGGCCAACGTCCTGACTTTC
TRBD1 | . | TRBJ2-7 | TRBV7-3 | CASSLQSGGSYEQYF | TGTGCCAGCAGCTTACAGTCAGGGGGTTCCTACGAGCAGTACTTC
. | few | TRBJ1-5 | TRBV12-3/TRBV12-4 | CASSLSWTASNQPQHF | TGTGCCAGCAGTTTGTCTTGGACAGCAAGCAATCAGCCCCAGCATTTT
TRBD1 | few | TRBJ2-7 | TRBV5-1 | CASSRGGQGPYEQYF | TGCGCCAGCAGTCGGGGGGGACAGGGGCCCTACGAGCAGTACTTC
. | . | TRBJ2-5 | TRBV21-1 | CASSKGGGETQYF | TGTGCCAGCAGCAAAGGGGGAGGGGAGACCCAGTACTTC
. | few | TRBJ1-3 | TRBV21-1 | CANPAGTGDARSGNTIYF | TGTGCCAACCCTGCCGGGACAGGGGATGCGCGGTCTGGAAACACCATATATTTT
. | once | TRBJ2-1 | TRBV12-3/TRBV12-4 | CASSLGLGGHEQFF | TGTGCCAGCAGTTTAGGGCTAGGCGGCCATGAGCAGTTCTTC
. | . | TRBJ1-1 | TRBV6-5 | CASSYSGDLGEAFF | TGTGCCAGCAGTTACTCTGGGGATTTGGGTGAAGCTTTCTTT
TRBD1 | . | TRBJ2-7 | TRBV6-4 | CASTPRRTGEGYEQYF | TGTGCCAGCACCCCACGACGGACAGGGGAGGGCTACGAGCAGTACTTC
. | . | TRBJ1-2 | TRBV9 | CASSAGARGYTF | TGTGCCAGCAGCGCAGGGGCGCGTGGCTACACCTTC
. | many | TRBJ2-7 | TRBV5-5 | CASSPFYEQYF | TGTGCCAGCAGCCCTTTTTACGAGCAGTACTTC
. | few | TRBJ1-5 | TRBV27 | CASRLGYNQPQHF | TGTGCCAGCAGACTTGGTTACAATCAGCCCCAGCATTTT
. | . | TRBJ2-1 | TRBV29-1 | CSVESSGVFYEQFF | TGCAGCGTTGAGTCTAGTGGGGTGTTTTATGAGCAGTTCTTC
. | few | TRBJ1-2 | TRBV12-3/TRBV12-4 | CASSLAGRRDDGYTF | TGTGCCAGCAGTTTAGCAGGCCGCAGGGACGATGGCTACACCTTC
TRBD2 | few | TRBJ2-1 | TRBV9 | CASSVARETSGGVNNEQFF | TGTGCCAGCAGCGTAGCTAGAGAGACTAGCGGGGGCGTGAACAATGAGCAGTTCTTC
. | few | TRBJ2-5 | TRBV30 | CAWSGVKWETQYF | TGTGCCTGGAGTGGAGTGAAGTGGGAGACCCAGTACTTC
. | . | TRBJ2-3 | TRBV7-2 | CASSPGRLAGTDTQYF | TGTGCCAGCAGCCCAGGGCGATTAGCGGGCACAGATACGCAGTATTTT
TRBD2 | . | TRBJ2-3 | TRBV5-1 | CASSPGDILAGRQTDTQYF | TGCGCCAGCAGCCCAGGGGACATACTAGCGGGGCGACAGACAGATACGCAGTATTTT
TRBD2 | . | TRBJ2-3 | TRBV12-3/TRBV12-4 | CASSLVLAGDTDTQYF | TGTGCCAGCAGTTTAGTACTAGCGGGAGACACAGATACGCAGTATTTT
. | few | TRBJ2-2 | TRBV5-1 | CASQWGPRGTGELFF | TGCGCCAGCCAGTGGGGCCCCCGGGGCACCGGGGAGCTGTTTTTT
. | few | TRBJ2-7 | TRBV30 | CAWSHPFEGYEQYF | TGTGCCTGGAGTCACCCTTTTGAAGGATACGAGCAGTACTTC
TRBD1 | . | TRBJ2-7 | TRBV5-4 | CASSLGQGDNEQYF | TGTGCCAGCAGCTTGGGGCAGGGGGACAACGAGCAGTACTTC
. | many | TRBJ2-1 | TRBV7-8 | CASSRAYNEQFF | TGTGCCAGCAGCCGAGCCTACAATGAGCAGTTCTTC
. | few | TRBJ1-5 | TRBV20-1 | CSARITGDQPQHF | TGCAGTGCTAGGATTACCGGGGATCAGCCCCAGCATTTT
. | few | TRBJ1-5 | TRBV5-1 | CASSLDLGGGQPQHF | TGCGCCAGCAGTTTGGATTTAGGGGGAGGACAGCCCCAGCATTTT
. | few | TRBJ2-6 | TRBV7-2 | CASSSAWNSGANVLTF | TGTGCCAGCAGCTCCGCATGGAACTCTGGGGCCAACGTCCTGACTTTC
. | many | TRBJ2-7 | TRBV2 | CASRPLEQYF | TGTGCCAGCAGGCCTCTCGAGCAGTACTTC
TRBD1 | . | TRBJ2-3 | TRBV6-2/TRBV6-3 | CASSYPGQGAAAADTQYF | TGTGCCAGCAGTTACCCCGGACAGGGGGCCGCGGCCGCAGATACGCAGTATTTT
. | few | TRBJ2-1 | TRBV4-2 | CASSQDGLASSYNEQFF | TGTGCCAGCAGCCAAGATGGCCTAGCTAGCTCCTACAATGAGCAGTTCTTC
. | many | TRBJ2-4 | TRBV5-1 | CASSSGLSSSRYF | TGCGCCAGCAGTTCGGGACTCAGCTCCTCCAGGTACTTC
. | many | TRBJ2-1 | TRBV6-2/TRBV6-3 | CASNVHGTGVEQFF | TGTGCCAGCAATGTTCACGGGACTGGGGTTGAGCAGTTCTTC
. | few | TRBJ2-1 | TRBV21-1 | CASSNRVPYNEQFF | TGTGCCAGCAGCAACAGGGTCCCCTACAATGAGCAGTTCTTC
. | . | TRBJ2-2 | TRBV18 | CASSSSGTPNTGELFF | TGTGCCAGCTCAAGTTCCGGGACACCTAACACCGGGGAGCTGTTTTTT
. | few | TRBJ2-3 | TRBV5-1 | CASSEGSPDTQYF | TGCGCCAGCAGTGAGGGGAGTCCAGATACGCAGTATTTT
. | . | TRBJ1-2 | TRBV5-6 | CASSPTQGRIGGYTF | TGTGCCAGCAGCCCTACTCAGGGGCGGATTGGTGGCTACACCTTC
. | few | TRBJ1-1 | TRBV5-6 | CASSLGILGHTEAFF | TGTGCCAGCAGCTTGGGGATTCTGGGCCACACTGAAGCTTTCTTT
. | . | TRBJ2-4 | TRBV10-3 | CAISDPEGVKNIQYF | TGTGCCATCAGTGACCCGGAGGGCGTGAAAAACATTCAGTACTTC
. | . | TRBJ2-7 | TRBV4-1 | CASSQAGSRSYEQYF | TGCGCCAGCAGCCAAGCGGGGTCCAGGTCCTACGAGCAGTACTTC
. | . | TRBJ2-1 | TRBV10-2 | CASILEGQGSMSEQFF | TGCGCCAGCATCCTGGAGGGGCAGGGAAGTATGAGTGAGCAGTTCTTC
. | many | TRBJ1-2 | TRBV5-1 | CASSPDGGYGYTF | TGCGCCAGCAGCCCTGACGGGGGCTATGGCTACACCTTC